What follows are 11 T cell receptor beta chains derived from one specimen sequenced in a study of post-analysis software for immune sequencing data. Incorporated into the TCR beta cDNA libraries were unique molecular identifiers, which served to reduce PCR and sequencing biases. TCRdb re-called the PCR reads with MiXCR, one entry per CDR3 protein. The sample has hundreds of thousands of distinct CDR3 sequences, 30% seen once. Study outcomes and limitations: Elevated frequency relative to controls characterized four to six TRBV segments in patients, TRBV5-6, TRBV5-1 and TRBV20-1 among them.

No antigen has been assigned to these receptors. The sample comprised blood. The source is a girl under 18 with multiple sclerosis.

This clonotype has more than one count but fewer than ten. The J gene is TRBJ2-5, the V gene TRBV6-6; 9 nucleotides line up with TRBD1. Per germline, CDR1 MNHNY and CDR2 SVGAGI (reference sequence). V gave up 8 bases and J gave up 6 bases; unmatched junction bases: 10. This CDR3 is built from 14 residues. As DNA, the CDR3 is TGTGCCAGCGGAGCTGGACAGGGGATTAAGACCCAGTACTTC. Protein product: CASGAGQGIKTQYF.

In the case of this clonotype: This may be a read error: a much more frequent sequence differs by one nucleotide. The CDR3 protein is CSVRWGNQETQYF. Here the CDR3 DNA reads TGCAGCGTTCGCTGGGGCAACCAAGAGACCCAGTACTTC. This rearrangement joins TRBV29-1 to TRBJ2-5; D may be TRBD1 (5 bases). Germline CDR1 and CDR2: SQVTM and ANQGSEA. With 5 bases removed from V and 0 bases from J, the gap between germline ends came to 10 bases. This CDR3 spans 13 amino acids.

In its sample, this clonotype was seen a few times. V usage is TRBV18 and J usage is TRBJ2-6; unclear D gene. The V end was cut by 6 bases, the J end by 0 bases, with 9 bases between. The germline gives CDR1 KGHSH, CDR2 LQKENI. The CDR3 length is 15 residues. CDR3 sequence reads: CASSHTSSGANVLTF. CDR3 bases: TGTGCCAGCTCCCACACGAGCTCTGGGGCCAACGTCCTGACTTTC.

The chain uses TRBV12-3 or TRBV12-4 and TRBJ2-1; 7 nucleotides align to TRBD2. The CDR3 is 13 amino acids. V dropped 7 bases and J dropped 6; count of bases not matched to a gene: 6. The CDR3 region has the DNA TGTGCCAGCAAATCGTGGGGGGGCAATGAGCAGTTCTTC. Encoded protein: CASKSWGGNEQFF.

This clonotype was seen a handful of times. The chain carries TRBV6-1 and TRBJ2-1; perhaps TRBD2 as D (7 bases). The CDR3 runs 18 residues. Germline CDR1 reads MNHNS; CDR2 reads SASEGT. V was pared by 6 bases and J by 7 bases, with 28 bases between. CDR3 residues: CASSPVRGAGAGKNEQFF. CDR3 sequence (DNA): TGTGCCAGCAGCCCGGTCCGGGGGGCGGGGGCCGGAAAGAATGAGCAGTTCTTC.

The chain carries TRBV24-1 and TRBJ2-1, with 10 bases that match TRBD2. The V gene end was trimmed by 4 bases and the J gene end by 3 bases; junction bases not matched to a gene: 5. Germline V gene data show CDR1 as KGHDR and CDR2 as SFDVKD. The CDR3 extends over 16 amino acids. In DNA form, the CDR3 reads TGTGCCACCAGTGACCACGTAGCGGGAGGCTACAATGAGCAGTTCTTC. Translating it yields CATSDHVAGGYNEQFF.

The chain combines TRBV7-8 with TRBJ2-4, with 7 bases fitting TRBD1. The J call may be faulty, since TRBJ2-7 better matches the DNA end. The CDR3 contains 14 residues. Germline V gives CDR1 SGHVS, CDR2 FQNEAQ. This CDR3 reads CASSLASQGVEQYF. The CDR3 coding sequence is TGTGCCAGCAGCTTAGCGAGCCAGGGGGTCGAGCAGTACTTC.

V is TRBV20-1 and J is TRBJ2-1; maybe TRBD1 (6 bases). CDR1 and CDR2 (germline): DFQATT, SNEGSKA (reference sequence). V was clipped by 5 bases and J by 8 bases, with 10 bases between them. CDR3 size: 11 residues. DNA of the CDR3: TGCAGTGCTCACAGGGCCCATGAGCAGTTCTTC. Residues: CSAHRAHEQFF.

This CDR3 is CASNSWSGRTDTQYF. DNA of the CDR3: TGTGCCAGCAACAGCTGGTCAGGGAGGACAGATACGCAGTATTTT. The chain combines TRBV6-5 with TRBJ2-3; tentative D call: TRBD2 (6 bases). The CDR3 consists of 15 residues. Germline-derived CDR1 and CDR2 are MNHEY and SVGAGI. V lost 7 bases and J lost 3, with 17 bases in between.

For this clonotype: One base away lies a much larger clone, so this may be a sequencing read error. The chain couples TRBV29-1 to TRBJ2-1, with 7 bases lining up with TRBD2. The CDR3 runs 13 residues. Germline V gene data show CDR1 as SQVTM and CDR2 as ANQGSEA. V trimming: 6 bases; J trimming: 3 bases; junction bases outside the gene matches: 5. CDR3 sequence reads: CSVGTNGYNEQFF. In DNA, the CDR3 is TGCAGCGTGGGGACTAACGGCTACAATGAGCAGTTCTTC.

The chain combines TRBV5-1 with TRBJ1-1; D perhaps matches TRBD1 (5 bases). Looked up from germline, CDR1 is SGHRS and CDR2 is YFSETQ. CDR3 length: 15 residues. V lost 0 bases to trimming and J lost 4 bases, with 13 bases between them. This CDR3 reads CASSLAGGEVTEAFF. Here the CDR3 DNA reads TGCGCCAGCAGCTTGGCTGGGGGAGAGGTCACTGAAGCTTTCTTT.